The clone carrying this TCR beta chain is a singleton in its sample. The target antigen is unknown. The entry originates in a study of cytomegalovirus exposure and HLA in healthy donors. The study's findings and limits: Later on, an analysis tied 15,000 or so TCR beta sequences to HLA alleles at 0.05 false discovery rate.

Primers: 60 Vbeta forward and 13 Jbeta reverse. Using immunoSEQ multiplex PCR, the repertoire was profiled, and TCRdb retains in-frame clones only, with some absent. Counted here are some 250,000 clones, over 80% occurring once; the ten biggest clones make up over 5%. Germline V lookup: CDR1 ENHRY, CDR2 SYGVKD. The CDR3 length is 17 residues. Deletions cut 2 bases from V and 2 bases from J, with 16 bases between. Source material: PBMCs. The V call is TRBV10-3, the J call TRBJ1-5, with a possible D match to TRBD1 (5 bases). The sequence was collected from a woman between 40 and 55 years old in good health and CMV-seropositive. CDR3 in DNA: TGTGCCATCAGTGAGGGAACAGGCTCCGTGGGCAATCAGCCCCAGCATTTT. Its translation: CAISEGTGSVGNQPQHF.